This TCR beta chain was documented in a study of T-cell reconstitution after alpha-beta-depleted transplantation in children. A library of TCRbeta sequences, prepared with unique molecular identifiers, was generated. MiXCR was run by TCRdb on the PCR reads, yielding one entry per CDR3 protein. The sample shows hundreds of thousands of distinct CDR3 sequences, 16% of them seen only once. CDR1 and CDR2 from the germline V gene are SGHVT and SQSDAQ. The germline V and J ends were trimmed by 6 bases and 7 bases, with 19 bases remaining between them. The CDR3 has 15 amino acids. This material consisted of PBMCs from the stem cell graft donor, taken from the stem cell graft. The J gene is TRBJ1-5, the V gene TRBV7-4; maybe TRBD1 (5 bases). This TCR was recovered from a human donor who donated a stem cell graft to a child with acute myeloid leukemia. DNA for the CDR3: TGTGCCAGCAGTCGAGACTTCCCCCGGGACCAGCCCCAGCATTTT. Protein product: CASSRDFPRDQPQHF.